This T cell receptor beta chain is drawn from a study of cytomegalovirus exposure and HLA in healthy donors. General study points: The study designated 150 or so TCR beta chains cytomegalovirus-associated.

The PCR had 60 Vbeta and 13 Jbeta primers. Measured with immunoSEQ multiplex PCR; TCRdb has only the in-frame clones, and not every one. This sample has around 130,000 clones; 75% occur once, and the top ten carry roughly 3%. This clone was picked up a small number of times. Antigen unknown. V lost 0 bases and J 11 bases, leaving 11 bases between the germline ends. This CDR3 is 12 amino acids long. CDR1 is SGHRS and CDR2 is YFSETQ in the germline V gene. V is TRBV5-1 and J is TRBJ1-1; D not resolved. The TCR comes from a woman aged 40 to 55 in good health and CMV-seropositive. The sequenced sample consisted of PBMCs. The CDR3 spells CASSLAGSRAFF. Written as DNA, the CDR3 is TGCGCCAGCAGCTTGGCCGGGTCGAGGGCTTTCTTT.